Each of the 19 T cell receptor beta chains below was sequenced from the same sample in a study of vaccination and CD4 T cells after COVID-19. An Oncomine TCR Beta short-read assay was used to sequence the DNA from cultured CD4+ T cells. TCRdb fed the PCR reads into MiXCR, producing one record per CDR3 protein. The table shows 20,000 or so distinct CDR3 sequences, with 35% to 45% occurring only once. Treatment here: roughly 10-day PBMC culture with coronavirus spike peptide pools or control peptides (ViraFEST assay). These receptors' targets are unknown. This sample comprised CD4+ T cells from blood, cultured in vitro, obtained before SARS-CoV-2 vaccination. Receptor source: a human donor who received a COVID-19 vaccine.

This clonotype was detected only a few times. V usage is TRBV30 and J usage is TRBJ2-5; tentatively, D is TRBD1 (6 bases). Trimming stripped 0 bases from V and 6 bases from J, with 14 bases between. The length of the CDR3 is 14 residues. Per germline, CDR1 GTSNPN and CDR2 SVGIG (reference sequence). The CDR3 DNA is TGTGCCTGGAGTGTACAACAGGGTGTAAAGACCCAGTACTTC. Residues: CAWSVQQGVKTQYF.

This clonotype was recorded a few times. The J gene is TRBJ2-3, the V gene TRBV12-3 or TRBV12-4; tentatively, D is TRBD1 (6 bases). The CDR3 has 15 residues. Trimming took 5 bases from V and 0 from J, leaving 12 bases between them. In DNA, the CDR3 is TGTGCCAGCAGTGTGGACAGCTCTAGCACAGATACGCAGTATTTT. Translating gives CASSVDSSSTDTQYF.

This sequence joins TRBV5-1 and TRBJ1-2; possibly TRBD1 for D (6 bases). Trimming removed 0 bases from V and 4 bases from J, with 10 bases in between. From germline, CDR1 is SGHRS and CDR2 YFSETQ. The CDR3 covers 14 residues. The CDR3 coding sequence is TGCGCCAGCAGCTTGGTTGGGGGCACCTATGGCTACACCTTC. This codes for CASSLVGGTYGYTF.

This chain connects TRBV12-3 or TRBV12-4 to TRBJ2-3, with no clear D. Trimming removed 2 bases at V and 0 bases at J, with 18 bases between. CDR3 length: 18 amino acids. The CDR3 loop is CASSLTHLDILSTDTQYF. Here the CDR3 DNA reads TGTGCCAGCAGTTTAACCCACCTAGATATCCTGAGCACAGATACGCAGTATTTT.

The chain joins TRBV5-1 to TRBJ1-6; D remains unclear. CDR1 and CDR2 (germline): SGHRS, YFSETQ. The ends were cut back, 1 base at V and 6 bases at J, with 8 bases in the middle. The CDR3 has 14 amino acids. The CDR3 DNA follows: TGCGCCAGCAGCTTGTCGGCGGGTAATTCACCCCTCCACTTT. This encodes CASSLSAGNSPLHF.

The rearrangement links TRBV5-1 to TRBJ1-1; no definite D call. The V gene lost 0 bases and the J gene lost 3 bases, with 9 bases spanning the gap. This CDR3 comprises 14 residues. Germline V CDR1 and CDR2: SGHRS, YFSETQ. CDR3 residues: CASSLEGLDTEAFF. CDR3 DNA: TGCGCCAGCAGCTTGGAGGGTCTTGACACTGAAGCTTTCTTT.

The sample holds a few counts of this clonotype. The chain carries TRBV7-3 and TRBJ2-7; 9 bases fit TRBD1. Trimming took 6 bases from V and 0 from J; bases not matched to a gene: 3. CDR3 length equals 14 residues. Germline V CDR1 and CDR2: SGHTA, FQGTGA. This chain's CDR3 is CASRLTGGSYEQYF. The CDR3 DNA reads as TGTGCCAGCAGGTTGACAGGGGGCTCCTACGAGCAGTACTTC. The whole variable domain, remainder taken from reference TRBV7-3 and TRBJ2-7, is GAGVSQTPSNKVTEKGKYVELRCDPISGHTALYWYRQSLGQGPEFLIYFQGTGAADDSGLPNDRFFAVRPEGSVSTLKIQRTERGDSAVYLCASRLTGGSYEQYFGPGTRLTVT.

This clonotype has a single count. The V and J genes are TRBV7-6 and TRBJ2-2; 7 bases are shared with TRBD2. With 5 bases clipped from V and 3 bases from J, the junction kept 3 bases outside the gene matches. Germline loops: CDR1 SGHVS, CDR2 FNYEAQ. This CDR3 has 14 amino acids. The CDR3 protein is CASSLGGYTGELFF. CDR3 bases: TGTGCCAGCAGCCTCGGGGGGTACACCGGGGAGCTGTTTTTT. The complete variable domain, with remaining parts taken from reference TRBV7-6 and TRBJ2-2, reads GAGVSQSPRYKVTKRGQDVALRCDPISGHVSLYWYRQALGQGPEFLTYFNYEAQQDKSGLPNDRFSAERPEGSISTLTIQRTEQRDSAMYRCASSLGGYTGELFFGEGSRLTVL.

This clonotype was detected only a few times. The chain employs TRBV19 and TRBJ1-5; TRBD1 agrees at 7 bases. This CDR3 is built from 15 residues. With V trimmed by 5 bases and J by 0 bases, 4 bases remained unmatched. Germline loops: CDR1 LNHDA, CDR2 SQIVND (reference sequence). The CDR3 DNA follows: TGTGCCAGTAGTGCAACAGGGGATAGCAATCAGCCCCAGCATTTT. This gives the protein CASSATGDSNQPQHF.

This rearrangement joins TRBV2 to TRBJ2-5; 9 positions agree with TRBD1. This CDR3 region has 14 residues. Germline V CDR1 and CDR2: SNHLY, FYNNEI. V lost 8 bases and J lost 7; bases outside the gene matches: 11. CDR3 nucleotides: TGTGCCAGCGGTGGACAGGGGAGGGTTTTGACCCAGTACTTC. Translated: CASGGQGRVLTQYF. Full variable domain (missing parts from reference TRBV2 and TRBJ2-5): EPEVTQTPSHQVTQMGQEVILRCVPISNHLYFYWYRQILGQKVEFLVSFYNNEISEKSEIFDDQFSVERPDGSNFTLKIRSTKLEDSAMYFCASGGQGRVLTQYFGPGTRLLVL.

This sequence joins TRBV20-1 and TRBJ1-2; unclear D gene. The CDR3 is made up of 12 amino acids. Trimming took 6 bases from V and 4 from J, leaving 12 bases between them. Germline loops: CDR1 DFQATT, CDR2 SNEGSKA (reference sequence). CDR3 in amino acids: CSADRAAYGYTF. The CDR3 nucleotides are TGCAGTGCGGACCGGGCCGCCTATGGCTACACCTTC.

This clonotype showed up just a few times. The chain employs TRBV20-1 and TRBJ2-5; 10 bases are a match to TRBD1. The CDR3 runs to 15 residues. Germline V gene lookup returns CDR1 DFQATT and CDR2 SNEGSKA (reference sequence). J was trimmed by 6 bases and V by 5 bases; bases with no gene match: 12. CDR3 DNA sequence: TGCAGTGCTTACCCAGGCCGGGACAGGGGCCAGACCCAGTACTTC. Its translation: CSAYPGRDRGQTQYF.

This clonotype was seen a handful of times. CDR3 sequence: CASGLRQRGNTDTQYF. Written as DNA, the CDR3 is TGTGCTAGTGGTTTGCGTCAACGCGGAAACACAGATACGCAGTATTTT. The rearrangement uses TRBV12-5 and TRBJ2-3; D gene unclear. Trimming shortened V by 2 bases and J by 2 bases, and 14 bases separated the two germline ends. Germline CDR1 reads LGHNT; CDR2 reads FRNRAP. The CDR3 is made up of 16 amino acids. Drawing the rest from reference TRBV12-5 and TRBJ2-3, the complete variable domain is DARVTQTPRHKVTEMGQEVTMRCQPILGHNTVFWYRQTMMQGLELLAYFRNRAPLDDSGMPKDRFSAEMPDATLATLKIQPSEPRDSAVYFCASGLRQRGNTDTQYFGPGTRLTVL.

The chain joins TRBV5-1 to TRBJ2-7; D uncertain. CDR1 is SGHRS, CDR2 YFSETQ, per germline. This CDR3 is built from 14 residues. V dropped 1 base and J dropped 2 bases, with 10 bases sitting between them. DNA for the CDR3: TGCGCCAGCAGCTTGACCGTGACAACCTACGAGCAGTACTTC. Translated: CASSLTVTTYEQYF.

The V and J genes are TRBV11-3 and TRBJ1-2; a possible D gene is TRBD1 (6 bases). Germline assignment: CDR1 SGHNT and CDR2 YENEEA. The length of the CDR3 is 13 residues. V was shortened by 5 bases and J by 7 bases, with 14 bases between the two germline ends. The CDR3 sequence: CASSPGQMGGYTF. The CDR3 region has the DNA TGTGCCAGCAGCCCTGGACAGATGGGTGGCTACACCTTC.

The chain uses TRBV20-1 and TRBJ1-1, with 10 bases identical to TRBD1. The germline gives CDR1 DFQATT, CDR2 SNEGSKA (reference sequence). With V trimmed by 5 bases and J by 3 bases, 3 bases remained unmatched. This CDR3 comprises 13 residues. The CDR3 loop is CSAPGQGDTEAFF. Here the CDR3 DNA reads TGCAGTGCTCCCGGACAGGGGGACACTGAAGCTTTCTTT.

In this sample, this clonotype turned up a few times. The chain couples TRBV2 to TRBJ2-2; weak D call: TRBD2 (5 bases). This CDR3 comprises 13 residues. The germline V and J ends were trimmed by 8 bases and 0 bases, with 7 bases remaining between them. CDR1 and CDR2 from the germline V gene are SNHLY and FYNNEI. The DNA of the CDR3 is TGTGCCAGCGGACTGTCGAACACCGGGGAGCTGTTTTTT. Its translation is CASGLSNTGELFF. The entire variable domain, with the rest obtained from reference TRBV2 and TRBJ2-2, is as follows: EPEVTQTPSHQVTQMGQEVILRCVPISNHLYFYWYRQILGQKVEFLVSFYNNEISEKSEIFDDQFSVERPDGSNFTLKIRSTKLEDSAMYFCASGLSNTGELFFGEGSRLTVL.

The chain has TRBV6-1 and TRBJ2-3, with 8 bases matching TRBD2. This CDR3 region has 13 residues. From germline, CDR1 is MNHNS and CDR2 SASEGT. The ends lost 4 bases at V and 4 bases at J; junction bases unmatched: 1. CDR3 DNA sequence: TGTGCCAGCAGTGGACTAGCGCCAGATACGCAGTATTTT. Its translation is CASSGLAPDTQYF.

This sequence joins TRBV5-1 and TRBJ2-1; D unclear. This CDR3 is 12 amino acids long. The germline CDR1 and CDR2 sequences are SGHRS and YFSETQ. Deletions cut 0 bases from V and 7 bases from J, with 5 bases between. The CDR3 nucleotides read TGCGCCAGCAGCTTGGGAGAGAATGAGCAGTTCTTC. Residues: CASSLGENEQFF.